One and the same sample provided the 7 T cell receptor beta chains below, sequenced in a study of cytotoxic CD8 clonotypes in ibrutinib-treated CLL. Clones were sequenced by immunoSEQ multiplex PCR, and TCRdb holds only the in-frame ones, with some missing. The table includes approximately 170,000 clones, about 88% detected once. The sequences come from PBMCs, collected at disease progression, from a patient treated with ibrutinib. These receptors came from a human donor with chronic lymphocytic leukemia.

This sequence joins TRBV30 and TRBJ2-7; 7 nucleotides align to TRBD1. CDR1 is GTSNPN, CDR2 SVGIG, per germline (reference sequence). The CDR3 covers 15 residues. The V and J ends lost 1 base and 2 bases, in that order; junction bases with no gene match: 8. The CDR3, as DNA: TGTGCCTGGAGTGGACGGGACAGAGCTACCTACGAGCAGTACTTC. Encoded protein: CAWSGRDRATYEQYF.

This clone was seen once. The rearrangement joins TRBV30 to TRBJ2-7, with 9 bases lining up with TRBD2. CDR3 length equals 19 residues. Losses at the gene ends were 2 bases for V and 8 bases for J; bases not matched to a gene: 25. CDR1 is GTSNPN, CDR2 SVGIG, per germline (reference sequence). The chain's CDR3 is CAWSPPTYTGTSSPLQQYF. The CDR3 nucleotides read TGTGCCTGGAGTCCACCAACCTATACCGGGACTAGCTCCCCTCTGCAGCAGTACTTC.

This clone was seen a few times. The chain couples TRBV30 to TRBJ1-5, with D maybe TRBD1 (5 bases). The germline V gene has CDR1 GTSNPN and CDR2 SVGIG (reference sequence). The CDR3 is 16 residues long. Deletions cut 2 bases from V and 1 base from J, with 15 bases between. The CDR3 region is CAWSQGVITSNQPQHF. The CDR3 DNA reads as TGTGCCTGGAGTCAGGGAGTCATAACGAGCAATCAGCCCCAGCATTTT.

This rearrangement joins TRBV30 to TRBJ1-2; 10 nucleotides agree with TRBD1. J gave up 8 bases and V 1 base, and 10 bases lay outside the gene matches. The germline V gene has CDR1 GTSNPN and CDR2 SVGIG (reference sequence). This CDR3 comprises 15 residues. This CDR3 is CAWSGLWRGQGGYTF. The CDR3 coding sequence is TGTGCCTGGAGTGGGCTGTGGAGGGGACAGGGGGGCTACACCTTC.

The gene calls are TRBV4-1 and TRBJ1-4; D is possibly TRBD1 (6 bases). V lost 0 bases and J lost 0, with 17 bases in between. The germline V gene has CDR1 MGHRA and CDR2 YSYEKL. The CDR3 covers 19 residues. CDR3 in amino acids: CASSQEGRDTGPTNEKLFF. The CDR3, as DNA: TGCGCCAGCAGCCAAGAAGGGAGGGATACAGGGCCAACTAATGAAAAACTGTTTTTT.

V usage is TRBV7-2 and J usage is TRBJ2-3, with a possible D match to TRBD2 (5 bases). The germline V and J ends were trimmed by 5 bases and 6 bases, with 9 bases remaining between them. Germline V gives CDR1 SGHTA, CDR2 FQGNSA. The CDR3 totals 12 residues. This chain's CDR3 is CASSPRGDTQYF. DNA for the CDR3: TGTGCCAGCAGCCCTCGAGGGGATACGCAGTATTTT.

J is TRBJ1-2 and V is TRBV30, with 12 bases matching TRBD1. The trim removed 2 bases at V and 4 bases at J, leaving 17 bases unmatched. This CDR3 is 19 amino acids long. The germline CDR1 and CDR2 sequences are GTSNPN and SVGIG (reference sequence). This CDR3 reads CAWSSFGGGTGGSGYGYTF. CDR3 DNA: TGTGCCTGGAGTTCATTTGGAGGCGGGACAGGGGGCAGTGGCTATGGCTACACCTTC.